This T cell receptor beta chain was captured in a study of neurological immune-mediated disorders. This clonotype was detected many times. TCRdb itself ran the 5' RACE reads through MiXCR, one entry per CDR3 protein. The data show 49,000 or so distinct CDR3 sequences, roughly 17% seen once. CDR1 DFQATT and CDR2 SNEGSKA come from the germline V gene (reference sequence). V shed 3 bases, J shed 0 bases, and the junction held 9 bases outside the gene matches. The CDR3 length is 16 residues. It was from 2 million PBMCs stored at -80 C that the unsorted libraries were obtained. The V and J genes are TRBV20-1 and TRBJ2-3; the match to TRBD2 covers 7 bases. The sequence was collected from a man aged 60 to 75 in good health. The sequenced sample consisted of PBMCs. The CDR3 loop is CSASGLADLSTDTQYF. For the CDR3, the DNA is TGCAGTGCTAGCGGGCTAGCGGACCTGAGCACAGATACGCAGTATTTT.